The present TCR beta chain was sequenced within a study of blood T cell repertoires in COVID-19. Study in general: Specimens from acute and convalescent COVID-19 originated in the United States, Italy and Spain.

Exposed participants encountered a COVID-19 case during the 2 weeks preceding study entry. The sample holds a few counts of this clone. Here immunoSEQ multiplex PCR was the method, and the copy in TCRdb shows in-frame clones only, minus some. The table shows 200,000 to 250,000 clones, with 83% occurring only once. Germline values: CDR1 GTSNPN, CDR2 SVGIG (reference sequence). The CDR3 spans 14 residues. Trimming stripped 0 bases from V and 8 bases from J, with 11 bases between. The chain combines TRBV30 with TRBJ1-6, with unresolved D. The sequencing sample was made of PBMCs or T cells enriched from blood (not recorded which). This TCR was recovered from a woman aged 45-59 years who had been exposed to COVID-19. The CDR3 spells CAWSVLGFDSPLHF. Written as DNA, the CDR3 is TGTGCCTGGAGTGTACTCGGTTTTGATTCACCCCTCCACTTT.